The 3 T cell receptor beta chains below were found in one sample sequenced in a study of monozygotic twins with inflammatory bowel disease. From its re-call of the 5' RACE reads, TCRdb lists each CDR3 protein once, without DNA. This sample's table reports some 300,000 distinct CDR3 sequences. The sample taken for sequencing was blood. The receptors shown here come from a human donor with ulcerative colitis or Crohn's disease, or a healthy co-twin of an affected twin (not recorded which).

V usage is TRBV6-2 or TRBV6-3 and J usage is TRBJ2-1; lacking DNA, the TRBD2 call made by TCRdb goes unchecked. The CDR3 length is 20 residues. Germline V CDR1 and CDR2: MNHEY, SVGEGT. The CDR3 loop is CASSYSFGSPTRRVYNEQFF.

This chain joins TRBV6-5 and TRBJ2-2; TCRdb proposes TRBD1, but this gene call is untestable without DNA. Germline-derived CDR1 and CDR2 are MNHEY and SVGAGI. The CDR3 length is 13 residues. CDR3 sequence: CASRDIYTGELFF.

The chain's CDR3 is CSARTGWGAGAVDTQYF. This chain connects TRBV29-1 to TRBJ2-3; TCRdb's D call of TRBD1 is untestable without DNA. CDR3 length: 17 residues. Germline CDR1 SQVTM, CDR2 ANQGSEA.